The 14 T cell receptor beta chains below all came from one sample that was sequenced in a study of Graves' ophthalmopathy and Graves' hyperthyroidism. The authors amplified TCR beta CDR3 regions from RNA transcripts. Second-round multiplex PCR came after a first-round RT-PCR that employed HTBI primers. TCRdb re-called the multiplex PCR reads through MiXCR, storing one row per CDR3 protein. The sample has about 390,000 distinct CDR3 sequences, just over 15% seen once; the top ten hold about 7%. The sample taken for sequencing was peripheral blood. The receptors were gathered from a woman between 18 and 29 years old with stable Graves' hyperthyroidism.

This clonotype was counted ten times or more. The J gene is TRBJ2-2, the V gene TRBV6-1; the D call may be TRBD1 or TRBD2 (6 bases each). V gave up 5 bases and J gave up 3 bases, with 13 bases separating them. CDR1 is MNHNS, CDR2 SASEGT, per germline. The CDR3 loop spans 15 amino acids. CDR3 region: CASSRRGTYTGELFF. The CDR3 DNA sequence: TGTGCCAGCAGTCGGAGGGGGACCTACACCGGGGAGCTGTTTTTT.

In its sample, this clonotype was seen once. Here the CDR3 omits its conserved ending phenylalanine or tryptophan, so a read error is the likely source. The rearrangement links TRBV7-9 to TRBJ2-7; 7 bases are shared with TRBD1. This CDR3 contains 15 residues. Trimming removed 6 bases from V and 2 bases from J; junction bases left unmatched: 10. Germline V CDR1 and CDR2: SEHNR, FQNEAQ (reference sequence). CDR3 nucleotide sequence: TGTGCCAGCAGTCAATCCGGGACAGTCCCCTACGAGCAGTACTAC. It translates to CASSQSGTVPYEQYY.

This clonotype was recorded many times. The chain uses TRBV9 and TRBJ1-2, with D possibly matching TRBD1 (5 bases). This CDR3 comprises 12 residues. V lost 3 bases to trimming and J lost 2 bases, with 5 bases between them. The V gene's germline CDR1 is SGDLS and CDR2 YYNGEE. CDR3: CASSDRNYGYTF. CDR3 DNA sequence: TGTGCCAGCAGCGACAGGAACTATGGCTACACCTTC.

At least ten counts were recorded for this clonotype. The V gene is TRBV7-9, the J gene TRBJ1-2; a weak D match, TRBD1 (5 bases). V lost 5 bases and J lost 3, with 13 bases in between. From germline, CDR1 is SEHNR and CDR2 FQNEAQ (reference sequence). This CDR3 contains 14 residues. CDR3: CASSPPDTYYGYTF. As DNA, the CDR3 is TGTGCCAGCAGCCCGCCGGACACCTACTATGGCTACACCTTC.

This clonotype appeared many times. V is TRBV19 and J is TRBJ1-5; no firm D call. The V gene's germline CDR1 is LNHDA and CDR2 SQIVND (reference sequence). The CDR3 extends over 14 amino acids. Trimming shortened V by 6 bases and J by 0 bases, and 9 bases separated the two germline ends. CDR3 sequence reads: CASRGLYSNQPQHF. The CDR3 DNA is TGTGCCAGTAGAGGACTCTATAGCAATCAGCCCCAGCATTTT.

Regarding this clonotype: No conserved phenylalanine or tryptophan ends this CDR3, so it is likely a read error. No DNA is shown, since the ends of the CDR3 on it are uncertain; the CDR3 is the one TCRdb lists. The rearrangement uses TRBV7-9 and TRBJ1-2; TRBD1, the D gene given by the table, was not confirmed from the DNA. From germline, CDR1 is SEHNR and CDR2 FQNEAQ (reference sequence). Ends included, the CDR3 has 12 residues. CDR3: CASSLAGTGFTL.

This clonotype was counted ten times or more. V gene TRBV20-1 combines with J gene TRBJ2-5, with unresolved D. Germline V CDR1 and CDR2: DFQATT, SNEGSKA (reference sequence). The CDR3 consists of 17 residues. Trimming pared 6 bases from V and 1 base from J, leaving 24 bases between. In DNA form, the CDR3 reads TGCAGTGCCCCGAAGGCAATGGCTCCAGGTATCCAAGAGACCCAGTACTTC. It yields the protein CSAPKAMAPGIQETQYF.

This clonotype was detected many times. CDR3 amino acids: CASSFTALETQYF. CDR3 DNA sequence: TGCGCCAGCAGCTTCACAGCCCTGGAGACCCAGTACTTC. The chain employs TRBV5-1 and TRBJ2-5; no definite D call. Trimming pared 2 bases from V and 5 bases from J, leaving 10 bases between. The CDR3 runs 13 residues. Germline loops: CDR1 SGHRS, CDR2 YFSETQ.

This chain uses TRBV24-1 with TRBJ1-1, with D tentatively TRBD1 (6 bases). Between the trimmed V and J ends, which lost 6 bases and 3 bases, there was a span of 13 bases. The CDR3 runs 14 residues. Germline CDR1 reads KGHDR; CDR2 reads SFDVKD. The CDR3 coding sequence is TGTGCCACCAGTCGAGGGGGGACACACACTGAAGCTTTCTTT. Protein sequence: CATSRGGTHTEAFF.

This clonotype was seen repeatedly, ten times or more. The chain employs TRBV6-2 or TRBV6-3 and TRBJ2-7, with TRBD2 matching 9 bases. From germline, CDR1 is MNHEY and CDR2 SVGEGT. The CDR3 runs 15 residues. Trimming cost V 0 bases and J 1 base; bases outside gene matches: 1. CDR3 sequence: CASSYSSGGSYEQYF. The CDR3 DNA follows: TGTGCCAGCAGTTACTCAAGCGGGGGGTCCTACGAGCAGTACTTC.

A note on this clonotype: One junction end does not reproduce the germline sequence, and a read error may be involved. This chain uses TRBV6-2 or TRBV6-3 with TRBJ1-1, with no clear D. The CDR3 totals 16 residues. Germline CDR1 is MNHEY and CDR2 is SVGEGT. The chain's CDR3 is CACSYSELGGYTEAFF. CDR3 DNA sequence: TGTGCCTGCAGTTACTCGGAGCTAGGAGGGTACACTGAAGCTTTCTTT.

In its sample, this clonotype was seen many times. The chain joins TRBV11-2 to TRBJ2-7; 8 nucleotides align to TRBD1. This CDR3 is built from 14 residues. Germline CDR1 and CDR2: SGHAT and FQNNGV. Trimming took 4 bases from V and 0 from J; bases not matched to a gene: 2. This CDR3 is CASSSDRDSYEQYF. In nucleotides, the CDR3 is TGTGCCAGCAGCTCGGACAGGGACTCCTACGAGCAGTACTTC.

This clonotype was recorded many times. Written as DNA, the CDR3 is TGCAGCGTTAGGGCCAGGGGATTCATGAACACTGAAGCTTTCTTT. The encoded protein is CSVRARGFMNTEAFF. The chain is built from TRBV29-1 and TRBJ1-1; possibly TRBD1 for D (6 bases). Trimming cost V 5 bases and J 0 bases, with 16 bases left between them. The CDR3 has 15 amino acids. Germline CDR1 and CDR2: SQVTM and ANQGSEA.

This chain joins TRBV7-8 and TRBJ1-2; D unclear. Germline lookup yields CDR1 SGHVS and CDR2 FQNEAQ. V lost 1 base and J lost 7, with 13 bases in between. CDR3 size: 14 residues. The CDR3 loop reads CASSLDVLGGGYTF. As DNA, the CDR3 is TGTGCCAGCAGCTTAGACGTACTGGGCGGTGGCTACACCTTC. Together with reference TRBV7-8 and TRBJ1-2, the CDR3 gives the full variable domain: GAGVSQSPRYKVAKRGQDVALRCDPISGHVSLFWYQQALGQGPEFLTYFQNEAQLDKSGLPSDRFFAERPEGSVSTLKIQRTQQEDSAVYLCASSLDVLGGGYTFGSGTRLTVV.